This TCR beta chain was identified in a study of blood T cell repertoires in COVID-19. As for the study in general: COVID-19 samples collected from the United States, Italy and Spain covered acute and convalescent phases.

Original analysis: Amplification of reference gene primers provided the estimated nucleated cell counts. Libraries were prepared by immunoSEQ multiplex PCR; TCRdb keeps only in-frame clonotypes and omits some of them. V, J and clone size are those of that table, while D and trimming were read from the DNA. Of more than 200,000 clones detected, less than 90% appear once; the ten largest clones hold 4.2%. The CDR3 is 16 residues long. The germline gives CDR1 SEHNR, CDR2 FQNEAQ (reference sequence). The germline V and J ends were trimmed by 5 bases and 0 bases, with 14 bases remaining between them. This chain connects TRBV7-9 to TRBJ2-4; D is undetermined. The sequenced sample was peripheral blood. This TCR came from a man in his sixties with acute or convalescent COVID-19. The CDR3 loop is CASSVAGRQAKNIQYF. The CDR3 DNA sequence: TGTGCCAGCAGCGTCGCAGGCCGTCAAGCCAAAAACATTCAGTACTTC.